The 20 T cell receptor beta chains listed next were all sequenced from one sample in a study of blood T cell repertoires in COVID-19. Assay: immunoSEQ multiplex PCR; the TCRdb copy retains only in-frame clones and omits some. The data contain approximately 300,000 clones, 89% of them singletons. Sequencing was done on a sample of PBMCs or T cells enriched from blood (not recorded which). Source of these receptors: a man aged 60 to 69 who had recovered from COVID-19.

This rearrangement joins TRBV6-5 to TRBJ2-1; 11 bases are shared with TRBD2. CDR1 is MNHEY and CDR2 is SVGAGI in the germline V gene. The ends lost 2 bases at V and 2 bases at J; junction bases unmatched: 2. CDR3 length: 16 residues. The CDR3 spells CASSYGSGRAYNEQFF. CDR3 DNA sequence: TGTGCCAGCAGTTACGGTAGCGGGAGGGCCTACAATGAGCAGTTCTTC.

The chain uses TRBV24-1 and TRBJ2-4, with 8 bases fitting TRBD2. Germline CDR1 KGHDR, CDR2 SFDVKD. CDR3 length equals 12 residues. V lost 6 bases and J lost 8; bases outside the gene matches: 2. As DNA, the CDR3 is TGTGCCACCAGTTCGGGGGGGGACATTCAGTACTTC. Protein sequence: CATSSGGDIQYF.

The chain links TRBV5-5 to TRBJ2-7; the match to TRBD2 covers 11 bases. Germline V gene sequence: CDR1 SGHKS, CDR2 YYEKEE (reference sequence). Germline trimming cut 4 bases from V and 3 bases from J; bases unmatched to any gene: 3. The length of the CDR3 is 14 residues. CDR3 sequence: CASSPGTSGYEQYF. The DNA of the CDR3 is TGTGCCAGCAGCCCCGGGACTAGCGGCTACGAGCAGTACTTC.

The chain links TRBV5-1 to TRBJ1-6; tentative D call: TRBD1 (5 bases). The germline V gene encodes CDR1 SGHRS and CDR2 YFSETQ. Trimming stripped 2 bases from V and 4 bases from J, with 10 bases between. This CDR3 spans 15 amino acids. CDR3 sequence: CASSLQEWYNSPLHF. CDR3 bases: TGCGCCAGCAGCTTACAGGAATGGTATAATTCACCCCTCCACTTT.

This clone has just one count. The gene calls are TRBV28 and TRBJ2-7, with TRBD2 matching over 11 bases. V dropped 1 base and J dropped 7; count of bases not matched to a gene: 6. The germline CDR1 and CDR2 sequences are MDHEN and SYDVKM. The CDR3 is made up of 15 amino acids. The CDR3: CASSLLTSGGEEQYF. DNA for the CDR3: TGTGCCAGCAGTTTATTAACTAGCGGGGGTGAGGAGCAGTACTTC.

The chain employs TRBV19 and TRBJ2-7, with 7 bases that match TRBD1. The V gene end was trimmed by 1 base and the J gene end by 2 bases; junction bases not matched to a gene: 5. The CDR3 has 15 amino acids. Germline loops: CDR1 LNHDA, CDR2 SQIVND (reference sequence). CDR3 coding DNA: TGTGCCAGTAGTATAGTTGCGACAGGGACCTACGAGCAGTACTTC. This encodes CASSIVATGTYEQYF.

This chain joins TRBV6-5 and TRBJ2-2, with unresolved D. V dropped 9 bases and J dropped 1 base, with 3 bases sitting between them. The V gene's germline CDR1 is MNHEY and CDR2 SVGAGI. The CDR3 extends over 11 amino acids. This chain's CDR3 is CASKNTGELFF. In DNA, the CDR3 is TGTGCCAGTAAGAACACCGGGGAGCTGTTTTTT.

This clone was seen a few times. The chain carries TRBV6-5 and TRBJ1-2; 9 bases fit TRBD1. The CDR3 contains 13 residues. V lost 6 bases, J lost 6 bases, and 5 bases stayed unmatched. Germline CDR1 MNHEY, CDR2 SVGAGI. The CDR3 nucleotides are TGTGCCAGCAGAGGGACAGGGACTGATGGCTACACCTTC. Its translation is CASRGTGTDGYTF.

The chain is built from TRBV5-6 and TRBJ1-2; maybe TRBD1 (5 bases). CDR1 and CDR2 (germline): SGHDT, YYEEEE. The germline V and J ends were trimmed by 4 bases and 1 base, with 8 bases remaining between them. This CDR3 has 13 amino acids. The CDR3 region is CASSPGFNYGYTF. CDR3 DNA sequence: TGTGCCAGCAGCCCAGGGTTTAACTATGGCTACACCTTC.

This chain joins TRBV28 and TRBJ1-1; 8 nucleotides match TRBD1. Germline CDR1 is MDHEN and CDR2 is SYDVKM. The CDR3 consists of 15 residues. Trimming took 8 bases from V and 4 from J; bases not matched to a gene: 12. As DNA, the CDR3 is TGTGCCAGCGCGACAGGGGCAAATGGTGGCACTGAAGCTTTCTTT. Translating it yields CASATGANGGTEAFF.

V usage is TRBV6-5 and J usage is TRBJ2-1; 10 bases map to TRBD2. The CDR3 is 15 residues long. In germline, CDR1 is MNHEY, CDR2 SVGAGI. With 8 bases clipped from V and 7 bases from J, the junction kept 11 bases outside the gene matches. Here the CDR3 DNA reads TGTGCCAGCCTTAAGCGGGAGGGCCCATGGAATGAGCAGTTCTTC. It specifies CASLKREGPWNEQFF.

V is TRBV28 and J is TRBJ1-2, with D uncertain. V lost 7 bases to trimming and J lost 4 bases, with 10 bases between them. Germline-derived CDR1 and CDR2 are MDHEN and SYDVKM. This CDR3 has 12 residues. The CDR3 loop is CASTAPGYGYTF. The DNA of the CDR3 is TGTGCCAGCACAGCCCCAGGCTATGGCTACACCTTC.

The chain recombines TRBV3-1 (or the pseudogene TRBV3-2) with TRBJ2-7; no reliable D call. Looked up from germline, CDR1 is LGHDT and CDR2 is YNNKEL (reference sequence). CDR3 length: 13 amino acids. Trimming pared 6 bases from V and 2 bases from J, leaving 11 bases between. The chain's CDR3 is CASSLDSPYEQYF. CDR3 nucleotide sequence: TGTGCCAGCAGTCTTGACTCCCCCTACGAGCAGTACTTC.

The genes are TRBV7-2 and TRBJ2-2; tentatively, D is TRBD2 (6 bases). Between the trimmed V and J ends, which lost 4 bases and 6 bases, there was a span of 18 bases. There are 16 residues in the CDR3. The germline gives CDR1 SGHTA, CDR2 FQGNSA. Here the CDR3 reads CASSYPSGQPAGELFF. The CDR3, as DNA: TGTGCCAGCAGCTACCCAAGCGGGCAGCCAGCCGGGGAGCTGTTTTTT.

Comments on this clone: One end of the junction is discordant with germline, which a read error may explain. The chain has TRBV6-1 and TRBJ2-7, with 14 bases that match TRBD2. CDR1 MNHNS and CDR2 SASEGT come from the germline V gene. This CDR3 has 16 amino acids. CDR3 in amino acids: CASSQAGTSGSYEQYF. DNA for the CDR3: TGTGCCAGCAGTCAAGCCGGGACTAGCGGGAGTTATGAGCAGTACTTC.

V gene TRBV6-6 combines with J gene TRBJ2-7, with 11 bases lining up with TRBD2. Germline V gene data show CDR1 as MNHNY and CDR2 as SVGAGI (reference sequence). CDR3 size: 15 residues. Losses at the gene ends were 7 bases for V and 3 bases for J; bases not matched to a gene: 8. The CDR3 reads CASMDLAGGVYEQYF. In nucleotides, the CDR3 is TGTGCCAGCATGGATTTAGCGGGAGGGGTCTACGAGCAGTACTTC.

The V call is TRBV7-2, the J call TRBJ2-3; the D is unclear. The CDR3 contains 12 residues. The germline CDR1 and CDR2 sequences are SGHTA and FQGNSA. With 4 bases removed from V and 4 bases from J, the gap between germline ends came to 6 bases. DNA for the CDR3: TGTGCCAGCAGCTCGTCCGCAGATACGCAGTATTTT. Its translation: CASSSSADTQYF.

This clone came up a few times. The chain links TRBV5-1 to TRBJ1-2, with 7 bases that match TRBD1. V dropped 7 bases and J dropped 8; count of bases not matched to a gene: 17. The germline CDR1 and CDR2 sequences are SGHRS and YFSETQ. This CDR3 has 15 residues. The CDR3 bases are TGCGCCAGCGCGCCCTCAGGACAGGTCCCACACGGCTACACCTTC. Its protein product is CASAPSGQVPHGYTF.

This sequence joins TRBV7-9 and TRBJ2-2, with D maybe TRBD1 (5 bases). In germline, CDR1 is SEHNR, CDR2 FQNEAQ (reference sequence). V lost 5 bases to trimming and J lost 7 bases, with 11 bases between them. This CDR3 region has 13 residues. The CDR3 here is CASSLDSYGELFF. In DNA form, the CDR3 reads TGTGCCAGCAGCCTTGACAGTTACGGGGAGCTGTTTTTT.

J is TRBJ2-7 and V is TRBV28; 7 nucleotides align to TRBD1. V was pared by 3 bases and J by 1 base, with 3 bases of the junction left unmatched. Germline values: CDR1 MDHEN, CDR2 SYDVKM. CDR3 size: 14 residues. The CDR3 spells CASSFVGQSYEQYF. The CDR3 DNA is TGTGCCAGCAGTTTTGTGGGACAGTCCTACGAGCAGTACTTC.